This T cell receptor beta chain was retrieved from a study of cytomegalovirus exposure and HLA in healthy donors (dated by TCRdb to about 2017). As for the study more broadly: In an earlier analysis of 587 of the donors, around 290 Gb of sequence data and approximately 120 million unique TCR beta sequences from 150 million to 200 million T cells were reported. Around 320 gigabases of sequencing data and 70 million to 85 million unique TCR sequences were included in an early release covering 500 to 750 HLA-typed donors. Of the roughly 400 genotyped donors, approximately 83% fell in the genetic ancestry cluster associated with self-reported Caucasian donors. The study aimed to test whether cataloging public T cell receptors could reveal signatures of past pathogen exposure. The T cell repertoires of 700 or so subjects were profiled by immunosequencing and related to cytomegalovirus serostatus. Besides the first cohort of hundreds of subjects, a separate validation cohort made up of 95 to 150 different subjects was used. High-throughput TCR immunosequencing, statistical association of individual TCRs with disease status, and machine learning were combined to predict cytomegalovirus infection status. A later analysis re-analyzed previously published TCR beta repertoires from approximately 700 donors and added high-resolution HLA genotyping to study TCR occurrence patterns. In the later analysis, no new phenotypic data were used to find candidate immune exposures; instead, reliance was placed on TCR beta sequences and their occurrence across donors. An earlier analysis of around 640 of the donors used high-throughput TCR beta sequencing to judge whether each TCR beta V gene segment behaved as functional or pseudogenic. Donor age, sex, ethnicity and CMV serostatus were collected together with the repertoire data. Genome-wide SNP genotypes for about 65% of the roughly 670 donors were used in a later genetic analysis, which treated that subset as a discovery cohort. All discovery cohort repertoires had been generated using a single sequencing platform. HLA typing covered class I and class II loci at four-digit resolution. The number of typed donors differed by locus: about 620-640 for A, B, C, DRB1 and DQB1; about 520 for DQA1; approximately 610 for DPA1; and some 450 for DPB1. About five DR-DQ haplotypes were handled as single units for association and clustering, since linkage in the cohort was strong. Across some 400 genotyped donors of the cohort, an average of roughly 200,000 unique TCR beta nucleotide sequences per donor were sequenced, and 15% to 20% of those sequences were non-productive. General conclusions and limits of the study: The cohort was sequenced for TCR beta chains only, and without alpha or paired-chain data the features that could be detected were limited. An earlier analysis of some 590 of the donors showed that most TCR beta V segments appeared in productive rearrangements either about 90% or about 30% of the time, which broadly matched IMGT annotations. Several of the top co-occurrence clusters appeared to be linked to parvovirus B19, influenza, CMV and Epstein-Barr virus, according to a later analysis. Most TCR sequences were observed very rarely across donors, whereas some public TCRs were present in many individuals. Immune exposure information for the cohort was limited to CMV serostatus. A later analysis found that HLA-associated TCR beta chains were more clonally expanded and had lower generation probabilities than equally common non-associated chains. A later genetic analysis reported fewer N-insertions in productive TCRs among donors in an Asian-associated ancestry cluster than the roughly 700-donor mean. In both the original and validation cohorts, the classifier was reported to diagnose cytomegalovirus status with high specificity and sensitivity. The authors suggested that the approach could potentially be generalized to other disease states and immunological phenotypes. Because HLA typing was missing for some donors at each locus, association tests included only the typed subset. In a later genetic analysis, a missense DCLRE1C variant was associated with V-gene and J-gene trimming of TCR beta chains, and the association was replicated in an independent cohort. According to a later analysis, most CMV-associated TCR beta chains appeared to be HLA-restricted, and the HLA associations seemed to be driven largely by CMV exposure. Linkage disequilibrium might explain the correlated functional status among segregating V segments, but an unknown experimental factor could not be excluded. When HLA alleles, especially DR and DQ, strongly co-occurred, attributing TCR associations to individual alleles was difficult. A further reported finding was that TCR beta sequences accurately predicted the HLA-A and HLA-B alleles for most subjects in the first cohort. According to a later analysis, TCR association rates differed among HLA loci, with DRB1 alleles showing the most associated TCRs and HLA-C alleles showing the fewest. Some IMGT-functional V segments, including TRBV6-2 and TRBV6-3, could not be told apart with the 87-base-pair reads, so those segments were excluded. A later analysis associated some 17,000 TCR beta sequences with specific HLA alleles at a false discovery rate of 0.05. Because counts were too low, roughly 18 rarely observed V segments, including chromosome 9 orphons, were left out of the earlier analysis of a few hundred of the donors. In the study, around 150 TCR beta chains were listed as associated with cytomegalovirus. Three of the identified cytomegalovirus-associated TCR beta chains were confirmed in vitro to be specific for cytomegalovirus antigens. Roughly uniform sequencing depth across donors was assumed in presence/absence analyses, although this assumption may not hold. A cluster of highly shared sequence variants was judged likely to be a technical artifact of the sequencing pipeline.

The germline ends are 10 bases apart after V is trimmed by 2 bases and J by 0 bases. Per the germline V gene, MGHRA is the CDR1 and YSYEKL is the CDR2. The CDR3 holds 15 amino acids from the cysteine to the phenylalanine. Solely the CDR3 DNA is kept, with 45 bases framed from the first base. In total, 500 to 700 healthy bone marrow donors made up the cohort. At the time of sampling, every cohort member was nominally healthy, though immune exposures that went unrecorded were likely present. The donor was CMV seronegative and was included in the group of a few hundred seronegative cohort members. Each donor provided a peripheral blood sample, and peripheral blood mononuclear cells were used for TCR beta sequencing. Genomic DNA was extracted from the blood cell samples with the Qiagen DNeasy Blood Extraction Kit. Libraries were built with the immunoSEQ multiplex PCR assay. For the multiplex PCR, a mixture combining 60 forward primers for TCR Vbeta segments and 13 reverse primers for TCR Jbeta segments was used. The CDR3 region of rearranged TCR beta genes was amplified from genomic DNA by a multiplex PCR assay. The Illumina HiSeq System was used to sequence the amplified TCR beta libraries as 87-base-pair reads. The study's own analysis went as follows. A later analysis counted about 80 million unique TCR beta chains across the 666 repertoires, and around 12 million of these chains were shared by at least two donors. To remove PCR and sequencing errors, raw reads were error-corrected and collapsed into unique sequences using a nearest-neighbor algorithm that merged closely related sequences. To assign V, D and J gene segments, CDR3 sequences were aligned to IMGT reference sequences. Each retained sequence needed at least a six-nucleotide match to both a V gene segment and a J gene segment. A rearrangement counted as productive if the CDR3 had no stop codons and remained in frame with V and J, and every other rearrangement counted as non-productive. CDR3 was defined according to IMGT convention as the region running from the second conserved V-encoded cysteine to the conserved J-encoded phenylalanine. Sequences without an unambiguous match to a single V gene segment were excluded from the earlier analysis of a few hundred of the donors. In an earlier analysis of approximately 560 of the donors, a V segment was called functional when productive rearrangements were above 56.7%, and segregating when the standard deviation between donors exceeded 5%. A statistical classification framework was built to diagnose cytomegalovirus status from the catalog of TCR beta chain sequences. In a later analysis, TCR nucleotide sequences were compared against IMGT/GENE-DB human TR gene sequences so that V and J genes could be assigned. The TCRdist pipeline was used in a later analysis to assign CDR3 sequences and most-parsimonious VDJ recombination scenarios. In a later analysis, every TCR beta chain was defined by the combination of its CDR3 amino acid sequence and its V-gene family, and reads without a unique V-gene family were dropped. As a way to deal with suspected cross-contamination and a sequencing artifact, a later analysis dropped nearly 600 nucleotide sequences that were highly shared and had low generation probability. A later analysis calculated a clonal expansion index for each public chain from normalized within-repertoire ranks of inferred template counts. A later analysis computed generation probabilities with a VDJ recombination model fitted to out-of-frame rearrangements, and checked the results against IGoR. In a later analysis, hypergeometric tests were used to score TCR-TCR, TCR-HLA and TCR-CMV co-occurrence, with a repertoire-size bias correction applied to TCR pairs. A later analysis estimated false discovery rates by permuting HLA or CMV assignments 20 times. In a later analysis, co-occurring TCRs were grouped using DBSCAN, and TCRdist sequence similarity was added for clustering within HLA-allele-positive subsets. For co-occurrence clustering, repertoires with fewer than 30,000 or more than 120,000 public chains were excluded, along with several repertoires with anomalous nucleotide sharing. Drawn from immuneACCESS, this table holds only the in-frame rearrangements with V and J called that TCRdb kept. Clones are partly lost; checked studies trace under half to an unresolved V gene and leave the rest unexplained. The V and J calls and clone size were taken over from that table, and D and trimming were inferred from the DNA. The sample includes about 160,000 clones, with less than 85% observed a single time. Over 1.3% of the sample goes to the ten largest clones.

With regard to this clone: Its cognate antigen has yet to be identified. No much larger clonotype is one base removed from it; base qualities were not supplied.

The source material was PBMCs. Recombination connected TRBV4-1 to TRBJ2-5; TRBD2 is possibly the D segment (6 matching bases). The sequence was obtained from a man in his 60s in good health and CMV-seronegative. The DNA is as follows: TGCGCCAGCAGCCAAACTAGCACGTACCAAGAGACCCAGTACTTC. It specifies CASSQTSTYQETQYF.